A selection of T cell receptor beta chains follows, all from one sample in a study of shared clonotypes between healthy human individuals. Clones were read by immunoSEQ multiplex PCR, and TCRdb kept only the in-frame ones, dropping some. This sample has 1,400,000 or so clones, with just under 99% found just once. Sequencing input: naive CD4+ T cells sorted from blood. All receptors come from a man aged 25-40 years in good health. CDR3s include the opening cysteine and the closing phenylalanine or tryptophan. D genes are given only for firm matches. Clone sizes are given selectively: once, few, many, or a class where the clone is expanded.

D: .; size: .; J: TRBJ2-7; V: TRBV7-2; CDR3: CASSLGTPPYGQYF; DNA: TGTGCCAGCAGCTTAGGGACCCCACCTTACGGGCAGTACTTC
D: TRBD2; size: .; J: TRBJ2-3; V: TRBV7-8; CDR3: CASSLGLAHTDTQYF; DNA: TGTGCCAGCAGCTTAGGACTAGCGCACACAGATACGCAGTATTTT
D: TRBD2; size: once; J: TRBJ2-3; V: TRBV29-1; CDR3: CSPGLTGGADTQYF; DNA: TGCAGCCCGGGCCTTACGGGAGGGGCAGATACGCAGTATTTT
D: .; size: .; J: TRBJ2-1; V: TRBV7-6; CDR3: CASSSRVSAYNEQFF; DNA: TGTGCCAGCAGCTCCCGAGTTAGCGCCTACAATGAGCAGTTCTTC
D: .; size: .; J: TRBJ2-7; V: TRBV18; CDR3: CASSPLTGDATYTYEQYF; DNA: TGTGCCAGCTCACCACTAACCGGGGACGCCACTTACACCTACGAGCAGTACTTC
D: TRBD1; size: .; J: TRBJ1-4; V: TRBV5-4; CDR3: CASSMGRGKDEKLFF; DNA: TGTGCCAGCAGCATGGGCAGGGGGAAAGATGAAAAACTGTTTTTT
D: .; size: once; J: TRBJ2-7; V: TRBV6-1; CDR3: CASSDLRGPYEQYF; DNA: TGTGCCAGCAGTGATTTGCGGGGACCCTACGAGCAGTACTTC
D: TRBD1; size: .; J: TRBJ2-7; V: TRBV19; CDR3: CASSSRDRSYEQYF; DNA: TGTGCCAGTAGTTCACGGGACAGGTCCTACGAGCAGTACTTC
D: .; size: .; J: TRBJ2-1; V: TRBV11-2; CDR3: CASSKGGEQFF; DNA: TGTGCCAGCAGCAAGGGGGGTGAGCAGTTCTTC
D: TRBD1; size: .; J: TRBJ2-5; V: TRBV11-3; CDR3: CASSPGQGQETQYF; DNA: TGTGCCAGCAGCCCCGGACAGGGCCAAGAGACCCAGTACTTC
D: TRBD1; size: .; J: TRBJ2-5; V: TRBV18; CDR3: CASSLLGDSILETQYF; DNA: TGTGCCAGCTCCCTCCTTGGGGACAGTATTCTTGAGACCCAGTACTTC
D: .; size: .; J: TRBJ2-1; V: TRBV5-1; CDR3: CASSFEELDEQFF; DNA: TGCGCCAGCAGCTTCGAGGAGTTGGATGAGCAGTTCTTC
D: .; size: once; J: TRBJ2-7; V: TRBV5-1; CDR3: CASSSRLRTSYEQYF; DNA: TGCGCCAGCAGCTCCAGACTACGAACCTCCTACGAGCAGTACTTC
D: .; size: .; J: TRBJ2-1; V: TRBV5-1; CDR3: CASRGEASGNEQFF; DNA: TGCGCCAGCAGGGGGGAGGCGTCGGGGAATGAGCAGTTCTTC
D: .; size: .; J: TRBJ1-5; V: TRBV19; CDR3: CASSSLHYSNQPQHF; DNA: TGTGCCAGTAGTTCTCTACACTATAGCAATCAGCCCCAGCATTTT
D: TRBD2; size: .; J: TRBJ2-2; V: TRBV7-9; CDR3: CASSLAWGLVAGELFF; DNA: TGTGCCAGCAGCTTAGCCTGGGGACTAGTGGCCGGGGAGCTGTTTTTT
D: .; size: .; J: TRBJ2-7; V: TRBV7-9; CDR3: CASSLAGVFDEQYF; DNA: TGTGCCAGCAGCTTAGCGGGAGTCTTCGACGAGCAGTACTTC
D: .; size: .; J: TRBJ2-3; V: TRBV6-5; CDR3: CASSSISGSTDTQYF; DNA: TGTGCCAGCAGCTCCATTAGCGGATCCACAGATACGCAGTATTTT
D: TRBD1; size: .; J: TRBJ2-7; V: TRBV5-4; CDR3: CASSLTGGVSYEQYF; DNA: TGTGCCAGCAGCCTAACAGGGGGCGTATCCTACGAGCAGTACTTC
D: .; size: .; J: TRBJ2-1; V: TRBV21-1; CDR3: CASIAGPSVDSYNEQFF; DNA: TGTGCCAGCATCGCAGGTCCTAGCGTTGACTCCTACAATGAGCAGTTCTTC
D: TRBD1; size: .; J: TRBJ1-4; V: TRBV27; CDR3: CASSFQGAREKLFF; DNA: TGTGCCAGCAGTTTCCAGGGGGCGCGAGAAAAACTGTTTTTT
D: TRBD2; size: once; J: TRBJ2-7; V: TRBV5-4; CDR3: CASSPNPTSGSTEQYF; DNA: TGTGCCAGCAGCCCAAACCCGACTAGCGGGAGTACTGAGCAGTACTTC
D: .; size: .; J: TRBJ2-1; V: TRBV2; CDR3: CASSGVMSYNEQFF; DNA: TGTGCCAGCAGTGGGGTGATGTCCTACAATGAGCAGTTCTTC
D: TRBD2; size: .; J: TRBJ2-1; V: TRBV9; CDR3: CASSHLAGGYGNEQFF; DNA: TGTGCCAGCAGTCACCTAGCGGGGGGATACGGCAATGAGCAGTTCTTC
D: TRBD1; size: .; J: TRBJ2-3; V: TRBV19; CDR3: CASTNRGRADTQYF; DNA: TGTGCCAGTACTAACAGGGGGCGGGCAGATACGCAGTATTTT
D: TRBD2; size: .; J: TRBJ2-3; V: TRBV19; CDR3: CASSMELARTDTQYF; DNA: TGTGCCAGTAGTATGGAACTAGCGCGCACAGATACGCAGTATTTT
D: TRBD1; size: .; J: TRBJ1-5; V: TRBV18; CDR3: CASSPGTGGSNQPQHF; DNA: TGTGCCAGCTCACCCGGGACAGGGGGGAGCAATCAGCCCCAGCATTTT
D: TRBD1; size: .; J: TRBJ1-5; V: TRBV7-8; CDR3: CASSPPRTGAASSNQPQHF; DNA: TGTGCCAGCAGCCCCCCCAGGACAGGAGCGGCTTCTAGCAATCAGCCCCAGCATTTT
D: TRBD2; size: .; J: TRBJ2-3; V: TRBV5-4; CDR3: CASSLGLAVTDTQYF; DNA: TGTGCCAGCAGCTTGGGACTAGCGGTAACAGATACGCAGTATTTT
D: .; size: once; J: TRBJ1-4; V: TRBV28; CDR3: CASSLMGFNEKLFF; DNA: TGTGCCAGCAGTTTAATGGGGTTTAATGAAAAACTGTTTTTT
D: TRBD2; size: .; J: TRBJ2-1; V: TRBV5-1; CDR3: CASTPGVAGGYNEQFF; DNA: TGCGCCAGCACCCCCGGGGTAGCGGGAGGCTACAATGAGCAGTTCTTC
D: TRBD1; size: .; J: TRBJ1-1; V: TRBV19; CDR3: CASSPWDREAFF; DNA: TGTGCCAGTAGTCCTTGGGACAGAGAAGCTTTCTTT
D: .; size: .; J: TRBJ2-7; V: TRBV30; CDR3: CAWSALLSYEQYF; DNA: TGTGCCTGGAGTGCCCTGCTATCCTACGAGCAGTACTTC
D: .; size: .; J: TRBJ2-5; V: TRBV5-1; CDR3: CASSSSGTQETQYF; DNA: TGCGCCAGCAGCTCCTCCGGGACCCAAGAGACCCAGTACTTC
D: .; size: .; J: TRBJ1-4; V: TRBV25-1; CDR3: CASCQTGEKLFF; DNA: TGTGCCAGCTGCCAGACGGGAGAAAAACTGTTTTTT
D: .; size: .; J: TRBJ2-7; V: TRBV19; CDR3: CASSIGRGSYEQYF; DNA: TGTGCCAGTAGTATTGGTCGGGGCTCCTACGAGCAGTACTTC
D: TRBD2; size: .; J: TRBJ2-1; V: TRBV9; CDR3: CASSARLAGGPGFF; DNA: TGTGCCAGCAGCGCACGACTAGCGGGAGGGCCGGGTTTCTTC
D: .; size: .; J: TRBJ1-4; V: TRBV19; CDR3: CASSREPLNEKLFF; DNA: TGTGCCAGTAGCAGGGAGCCCCTTAATGAAAAACTGTTTTTT
D: TRBD2; size: once; J: TRBJ2-3; V: TRBV10-3; CDR3: CAISPIRGSVTDTQYF; DNA: TGTGCCATCAGCCCCATTCGCGGGAGCGTCACAGATACGCAGTATTTT
D: .; size: .; J: TRBJ2-3; V: TRBV14; CDR3: CASSQVEPLITDTQYF; DNA: TGTGCCAGCAGCCAAGTTGAGCCCCTAATCACAGATACGCAGTATTTT
D: .; size: .; J: TRBJ2-5; V: TRBV5-1; CDR3: CASRVTRVGETQYF; DNA: TGCGCCAGCAGAGTAACACGAGTAGGAGAGACCCAGTACTTC
D: .; size: .; J: TRBJ2-7; V: TRBV28; CDR3: CASSLSGPVKGPYEQYF; DNA: TGTGCCAGCAGTTTATCCGGGCCGGTAAAGGGACCTTACGAGCAGTACTTC
D: TRBD1; size: .; J: TRBJ2-7; V: TRBV7-2; CDR3: CASSFSGGSYEQYF; DNA: TGTGCCAGCAGCTTTTCAGGGGGATCCTACGAGCAGTACTTC
D: .; size: .; J: TRBJ2-3; V: TRBV19; CDR3: CASAPEQHTQYF; DNA: TGTGCCAGTGCTCCAGAGCAACATACGCAGTATTTT